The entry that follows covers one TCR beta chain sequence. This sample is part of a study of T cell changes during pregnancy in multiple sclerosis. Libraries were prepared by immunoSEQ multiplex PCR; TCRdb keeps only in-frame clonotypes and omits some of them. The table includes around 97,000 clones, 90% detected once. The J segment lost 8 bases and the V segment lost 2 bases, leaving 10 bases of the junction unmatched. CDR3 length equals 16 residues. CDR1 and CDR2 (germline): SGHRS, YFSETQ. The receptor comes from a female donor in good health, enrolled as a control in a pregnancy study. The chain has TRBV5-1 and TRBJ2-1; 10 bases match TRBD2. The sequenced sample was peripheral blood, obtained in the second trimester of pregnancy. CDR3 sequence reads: CASSFQREGRADEQFF. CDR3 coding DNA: TGCGCCAGCAGCTTCCAGCGGGAGGGCCGGGCAGATGAGCAGTTCTTC.